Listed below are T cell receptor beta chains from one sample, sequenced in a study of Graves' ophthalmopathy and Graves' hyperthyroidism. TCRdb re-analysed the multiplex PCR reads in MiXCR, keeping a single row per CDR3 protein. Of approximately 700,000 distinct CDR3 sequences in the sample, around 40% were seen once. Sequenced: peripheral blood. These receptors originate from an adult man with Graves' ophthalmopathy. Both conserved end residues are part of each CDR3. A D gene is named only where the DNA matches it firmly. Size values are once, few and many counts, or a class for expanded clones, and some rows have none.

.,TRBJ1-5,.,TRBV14,CASSPLKGQPQHF,TGTGCCAGCTCACCACTGAAGGGCCAGCCCCAGCATTTT
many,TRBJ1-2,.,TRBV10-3,CAIQGPPNYGYTF,TGTGCCATCCAGGGACCGCCAAACTATGGCTACACCTTC
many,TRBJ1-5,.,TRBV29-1,CSVEEAHSNQPQHF,TGCAGCGTTGAAGAAGCTCATAGCAATCAGCCCCAGCATTTT
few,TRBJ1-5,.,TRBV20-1,CSARGNNNQPQHF,TGCAGTGCTAGGGGTAACAACAATCAGCCCCAGCATTTT
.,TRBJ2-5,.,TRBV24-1,CATSDPGHHQETQYF,TGTGCCACCAGTGACCCAGGACACCACCAAGAGACCCAGTACTTC
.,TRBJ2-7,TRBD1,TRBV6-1,CASSMGQNYEQYF,TGTGCCAGCAGTATGGGACAGAACTACGAGCAGTACTTC
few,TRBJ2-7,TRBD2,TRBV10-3,CAISATRGLAGSYEQYF,TGTGCCATCAGCGCAACGAGGGGACTAGCGGGATCCTACGAGCAGTACTTC
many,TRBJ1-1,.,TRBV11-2,CATQLTGRTEAFF,TGTGCCACCCAGCTTACAGGTCGGACTGAAGCTTTCTTT
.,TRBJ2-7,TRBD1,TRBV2,CASSSTGEYEQYF,TGTGCCAGCAGTTCGACAGGGGAGTACGAGCAGTACTTC
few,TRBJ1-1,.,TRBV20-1,CSARDRGGSTTEAFF,TGCAGTGCTAGAGATCGGGGGGGGAGTACGACTGAAGCTTTCTTT
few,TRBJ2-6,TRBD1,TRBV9,CASSSGTGGQGTEAF,TGTGCCAGCAGTAGCGGGACAGGGGGCCAAGGGACTGAAGCTTTC
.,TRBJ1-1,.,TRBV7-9,CASSSTGLDLDTEAFF,TGTGCCAGCAGCTCAACAGGGCTGGATCTTGACACTGAAGCTTTCTTT
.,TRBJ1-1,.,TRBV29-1,CSVELYRENTEAFF,TGCAGCGTTGAACTGTACAGGGAAAACACTGAAGCTTTCTTT
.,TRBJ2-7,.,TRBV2,CASLETTKYEQYF,TGTGCCAGCTTGGAGACTACCAAATACGAGCAGTACTTC
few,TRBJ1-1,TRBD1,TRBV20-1,CSAGGDRAYTEAFF,TGCAGTGCCGGGGGGGACAGGGCATACACTGAAGCTTTCTTT
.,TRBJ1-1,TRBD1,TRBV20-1,CSASRQGRNTEAFF,TGCAGTGCTAGCAGACAGGGGAGAAACACTGAAGCTTTCTTT
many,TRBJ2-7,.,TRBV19,CASSNQYKREQYF,TGTGCCAGTAGTAACCAATATAAACGAGAGCAGTACTTC
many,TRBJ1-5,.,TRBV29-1,CSVRDGPNQPQHF,TGCAGCGTCCGGGACGGCCCCAATCAGCCCCAGCATTTT
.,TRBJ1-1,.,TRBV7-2,CASSFQTVGTEAFF,TGTGCCAGCAGCTTCCAGACAGTGGGCACTGAAGCTTTCTTT
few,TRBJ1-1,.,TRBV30,CAWSVRAGSTEAFF,TGTGCCTGGAGTGTAAGGGCGGGGAGCACTGAAGCTTTCTTT
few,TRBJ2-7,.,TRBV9,CANTKRGNEQYF,TGTGCCAACACAAAAAGGGGGAACGAGCAGTACTTC
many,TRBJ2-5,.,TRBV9,CASSVDTSVQETQYF,TGTGCCAGCAGCGTAGACACCAGCGTCCAAGAGACCCAGTACTTC
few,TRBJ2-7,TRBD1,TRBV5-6,CASSAEGTDYEQYF,TGTGCCAGCAGCGCTGAGGGGACAGACTACGAGCAGTACTTC
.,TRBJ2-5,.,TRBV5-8,CASSENTGYQETQYF,TGTGCCAGCAGCGAAAACACAGGGTACCAAGAGACCCAGTACTTC
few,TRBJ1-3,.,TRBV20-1,CSARRGSVGNTIYF,TGCAGTGCTAGAAGGGGTTCGGTTGGAAACACCATATATTTT
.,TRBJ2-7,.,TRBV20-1,CSARVPDKITYEQYF,TGCAGTGCTAGAGTACCGGACAAGATCACCTACGAGCAGTACTTC
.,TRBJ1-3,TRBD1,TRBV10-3,CAISVTGGNTIYF,TGTGCCATCAGCGTGACAGGGGGAAACACCATATATTTT
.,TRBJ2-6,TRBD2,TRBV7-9,CASRKLAGAAYVLTF,TGTGCCAGCAGAAAACTAGCGGGAGCGGCCTACGTCCTGACTTTC
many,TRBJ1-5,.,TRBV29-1,CSVAVGSNQPQHF,TGCAGCGTTGCGGTCGGCAGCAATCAGCCCCAGCATTTT
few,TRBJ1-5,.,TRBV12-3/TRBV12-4,CASSVIRENQPQHF,TGTGCCAGCAGTGTAATCAGGGAGAATCAGCCCCAGCATTTT
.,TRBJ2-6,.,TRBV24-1,CATSDWARARINVLTF,TGTGCCACCAGTGATTGGGCCAGGGCGAGGATCAACGTCCTGACTTTC